The 26 T cell receptor beta chains below were found in one sample sequenced in a study of T cells after yellow fever vaccination. TCRdb used MiXCR to reprocess the 5' RACE reads, holding one entry per CDR3 protein. Of approximately 580,000 distinct CDR3 sequences listed, approximately 16% were seen once; the top ten hold 15% to 20%. The source was PBMCs, collected less than 6 days after the first yellow fever vaccination. These receptors all come from a man between 18 and 29 years old who received the YFV17D yellow fever vaccine.

This clonotype appeared a few times. The chain is built from TRBV6-5 and TRBJ1-6; TRBD1 agrees at 7 bases. CDR3 length: 15 amino acids. The germline V gene encodes CDR1 MNHEY and CDR2 SVGAGI. V shed 0 bases and J 10 bases; nucleotides not matched to a gene: 6. The CDR3 loop reads CASSYSNRGRSPLHF. CDR3 in DNA: TGTGCCAGCAGTTACTCGAACAGGGGACGGTCACCCCTCCACTTT.

This chain links TRBV15 with TRBJ2-7; 8 bases are a match to TRBD1. The CDR3 covers 14 residues. J gave up 5 bases and V 0 bases, and 3 bases lay outside the gene matches. The germline gives CDR1 LNHNV, CDR2 YYDKDF (reference sequence). The CDR3 nucleotides read TGTGCCACCAGCAGAGACAGGGGGCTCGACGAGCAGTACTTC. This gives the protein CATSRDRGLDEQYF.

The chain employs TRBV6-2 or TRBV6-3 and TRBJ2-1; no definite D call. Germline CDR1 is MNHEY and CDR2 is SVGEGT. Between the trimmed V and J ends, which lost 0 bases and 0 bases, there was a span of 12 bases. This CDR3 is built from 17 residues. Here the CDR3 DNA reads TGTGCCAGCAGTTACTCGGCGTCTTCTAGCTCCTACAATGAGCAGTTCTTC. This translates into CASSYSASSSSYNEQFF.

This clonotype was observed a few times. The chain combines TRBV12-3 or TRBV12-4 with TRBJ2-7; 12 bases are a match to TRBD2. V was clipped by 5 bases and J by 0 bases; unmatched bases: 17. The CDR3 is made up of 20 amino acids. Here the CDR3 reads CASSPLFLRLAGVSSYEQYF. The DNA for the CDR3 is TGTGCCAGCAGTCCACTGTTTCTCCGACTAGCGGGGGTGAGCTCCTACGAGCAGTACTTC.

V is TRBV10-3 and J is TRBJ2-3, with D tentatively TRBD2 (6 bases). The CDR3 consists of 12 residues. Trimming pared 6 bases from V and 6 bases from J, leaving 10 bases between. Germline V gene sequence: CDR1 ENHRY, CDR2 SYGVKD. The CDR3 here is CAISDGGDTQYF. CDR3 coding DNA: TGTGCCATCAGCGATGGGGGGGATACGCAGTATTTT.

This clonotype has a handful of counts. The CDR3 DNA reads TGTGCCAGCACCGACACGGCGGGAGCTTTCTTT. Protein sequence: CASTDTAGAFF. The V call is TRBV6-6, the J call TRBJ1-1; the D is unclear. The length of the CDR3 is 11 residues. V was shortened by 7 bases and J by 10 bases, with 13 bases between the two germline ends. CDR1 is MNHNY, CDR2 SVGAGI, per germline (reference sequence).

This clonotype was found a few times. The chain employs TRBV7-9 and TRBJ2-7, with 12 bases lining up with TRBD2. J was trimmed by 3 bases and V by 8 bases; bases with no gene match: 2. The CDR3 totals 13 residues. Germline-derived CDR1 and CDR2 are SEHNR and FQNEAQ (reference sequence). The chain's CDR3 is CASLTSGGYEQYF. The CDR3 DNA sequence: TGTGCCAGCCTGACTAGCGGGGGCTACGAGCAGTACTTC.

In its sample, this clonotype was seen a few times. DNA of the CDR3: TGTGCCAGCAGCAAGAATATGACCCCGGGACGCGATAACTACAATGAGCAGTTCTTC. Translating gives CASSKNMTPGRDNYNEQFF. The chain is built from TRBV21-1 and TRBJ2-1; the table's D gene call, TRBD1, was not cross checked with the DNA. TRBV21-1 is recorded as a pseudogene. The CDR3 loop spans 19 amino acids.

This clonotype was detected only a few times. The junction shows a germline mismatch at one end, possibly a read error. The gene calls are TRBV6-2 or TRBV6-3 and TRBJ2-7; 7 bases line up with TRBD1. Per germline, CDR1 MNHEY and CDR2 SVGEGT. This CDR3 contains 16 residues. The CDR3 is CASSYGDSGPADPLNF. The CDR3 DNA is TGTGCCAGCAGTTACGGGGACAGCGGACCCGCGGACCCCCTGAACTTC.

The CDR3 nucleotides read TGTGCCAGCAGTACTAGACTAGCCGGGGAGCTGTTTTTT. This sequence encodes CASSTRLAGELFF. The chain recombines TRBV12-3 or TRBV12-4 with TRBJ2-2; D might be TRBD2 (6 bases). Trimming left V 5 bases short and J 6 bases short, with 10 bases between. The CDR3 spans 13 residues.

This sequence joins TRBV25-1 and TRBJ2-1, with 7 bases fitting TRBD1. Per the germline V gene, CDR1 is MGHDK and CDR2 is SYGVNS. The junction had 15 bases not matched to a gene; V was cut back by 7 bases and J by 6 bases. This CDR3 is built from 16 residues. The CDR3 reads CASTEKGAHHPNEQFF. The CDR3 nucleotides are TGTGCCAGCACCGAGAAGGGGGCTCATCATCCCAATGAGCAGTTCTTC. Combining the CDR3 with reference TRBV25-1 and TRBJ2-1 gives the whole variable domain EADIYQTPRYLVIGTGKKITLECSQTMGHDKMYWYQQDPGMELHLIHYSYGVNSTEKGDLSSESTVSRIRTEHFPLTLESARPSHTSQYLCASTEKGAHHPNEQFFGPGTRLTVL.

In its sample, this clonotype was seen a few times. The genes are TRBV4-1 and TRBJ2-5; 8 nucleotides match TRBD1. The CDR3 sequence is 14 residues long. Trimming at V came to 4 bases and at J to 3 bases, leaving 4 bases not matched to a gene. CDR1 and CDR2 (germline): MGHRA, YSYEKL. The CDR3, as DNA: TGCGCCAGCAGCCTTGGACAGGGCGAAGAGACCCAGTACTTC. It encodes CASSLGQGEETQYF.

The V call is TRBV9, the J call TRBJ2-2; D is perhaps TRBD2 (5 bases). Germline V gene lookup returns CDR1 SGDLS and CDR2 YYNGEE. With 0 bases removed from V and 6 bases from J, the gap between germline ends came to 15 bases. The CDR3 runs 16 residues. CDR3 amino acids: CASSVAPWERSGELFF. The CDR3 region has the DNA TGTGCCAGCAGCGTAGCCCCCTGGGAGCGTTCCGGGGAGCTGTTTTTT.

This clonotype has only a few counts. No conserved phenylalanine or tryptophan ends this CDR3, so it is likely a read error. The DNA is omitted, as the CDR3 cannot be located on it reliably, and the CDR3 follows TCRdb's listing. The rearrangement links TRBV6-1 to TRBJ1-3; the table's TRBD1 call for D was not verified on the DNA. The germline gives CDR1 MNHNS, CDR2 SASEGT. The CDR3 numbers 8 amino acids, ends counted. The CDR3 loop reads CASRAPGQ.

This clonotype was detected only a few times. This chain connects TRBV5-1 to TRBJ2-5; a possible D gene is TRBD1 (6 bases). The CDR3 is 14 amino acids. The germline V and J ends were trimmed by 3 bases and 6 bases, with 15 bases remaining between them. The germline V gene has CDR1 SGHRS and CDR2 YFSETQ. Here the CDR3 DNA reads TGCGCCAGCAGCTCCGACCTGGACAGAAAGACCCAGTACTTC. As protein: CASSSDLDRKTQYF.

The chain employs TRBV7-2 and TRBJ2-1; D call uncertain. Germline values: CDR1 SGHTA, CDR2 FQGNSA. The CDR3 length is 15 residues. V lost 1 base to trimming and J lost 5 bases, with 12 bases between them. The CDR3 protein is CASSLGVGKNNEQFF. Written as DNA, the CDR3 is TGTGCCAGCAGCTTAGGTGTAGGAAAGAACAATGAGCAGTTCTTC.

The V call is TRBV18, the J call TRBJ1-5; 7 bases line up with TRBD1. J was trimmed by 3 bases and V by 3 bases; bases with no gene match: 5. Germline V gene lookup returns CDR1 KGHSH and CDR2 LQKENI. The CDR3 has 15 amino acids. The CDR3 region has the DNA TGTGCCAGCTCACCTGTGACAGGGACCAATCAGCCCCAGCATTTT. This codes for CASSPVTGTNQPQHF.

This clonotype came up a few times. The CDR3 DNA follows: TGCGCCAGCAGCTCCGGCACAGGCGCCTGGGGTAATGAAAAACTGTTTTTT. Amino acids: CASSSGTGAWGNEKLFF. This sequence joins TRBV5-1 and TRBJ1-4; TRBD1 is a possible D gene (5 bases). The CDR3 is 17 amino acids. Trimming pared 3 bases from V and 4 bases from J, leaving 19 bases between. Per the germline V gene, CDR1 is SGHRS and CDR2 is YFSETQ.

Many counts were recorded for this clonotype. V is TRBV12-3 or TRBV12-4 and J is TRBJ1-5; 10 bases fit TRBD1. The V segment lost 6 bases and the J segment 7 bases; nucleotides outside the gene matches: 3. This CDR3 comprises 13 residues. The CDR3 bases are TGTGCCAGCAGAGGACAGGGGGGACAGCCCCAGCATTTT. Translated: CASRGQGGQPQHF.

This clonotype was counted a few times. The genes are TRBV20-1 and TRBJ2-7; D remains unclear. Germline assignment: CDR1 DFQATT and CDR2 SNEGSKA (reference sequence). The V and J ends lost 1 base and 0 bases respectively, with 7 bases between them. The CDR3 extends over 13 amino acids. The CDR3 is CSARGPFSYEQYF. CDR3 in DNA: TGCAGTGCTAGAGGTCCCTTCTCCTACGAGCAGTACTTC.

This clonotype was counted a few times. The gene calls are TRBV4-2 and TRBJ1-1; weak D call: TRBD1 (6 bases). The CDR3 is made up of 15 amino acids. Germline assignment: CDR1 LGHNA and CDR2 YNFKEQ. The V and J ends lost 0 bases and 11 bases respectively, with 19 bases between them. CDR3 in DNA: TGTGCCAGCAGCCAAGATTCCCCGAACAGGGTGGGGGCTTTCTTT. This sequence encodes CASSQDSPNRVGAFF.

V gene TRBV6-6 combines with J gene TRBJ2-7; D not certain. Deletions cut 4 bases from V and 6 bases from J, with 13 bases between. Germline assignment: CDR1 MNHNY and CDR2 SVGAGI (reference sequence). The CDR3 consists of 13 residues. The CDR3 is CASSSYSRSEQYV. Written as DNA, the CDR3 is TGTGCCAGCAGTTCCTACTCAAGGAGCGAGCAGTACGTC.

This clonotype was seen only a few times. CDR3 protein: CASSYNQGNYEQYV. The DNA of the CDR3 is TGTGCCAGCAGTTATAATCAGGGGAACTACGAGCAGTACGTC. V is TRBV28 and J is TRBJ2-7; tentative D call: TRBD1 (6 bases). This CDR3 contains 14 residues. Germline lookup yields CDR1 MDHEN and CDR2 SYDVKM. Between the trimmed V and J ends, which lost 4 bases and 3 bases, there was a span of 13 bases.

The chain combines TRBV11-2 with TRBJ1-6; D is uncertain. V was clipped by 4 bases and J by 9 bases, with 16 bases between them. The CDR3 extends over 15 amino acids. Germline assignment: CDR1 SGHAT and CDR2 FQNNGV. CDR3 sequence reads: CASSSTSGSSSPLHF. CDR3 coding DNA: TGTGCCAGCAGCTCAACCTCCGGGTCCTCTTCACCCCTCCACTTT.

This clonotype was observed a handful of times. This rearrangement joins TRBV6-2 or TRBV6-3 to TRBJ2-1; tentatively, D is TRBD1 or TRBD2 (6 bases each). The CDR3 is made up of 17 amino acids. V was trimmed by 5 bases and J by 1 base, leaving 18 bases between them. The germline CDR1 and CDR2 sequences are MNHEY and SVGEGT. The CDR3 DNA sequence: TGTGCCAGCAGTCTCGAGTTGGGGGGCGCATCCTACAATGAGCAGTTCTTC. This translates into CASSLELGGASYNEQFF.

This clonotype has just a few counts. The V and J genes are TRBV11-3 and TRBJ2-7; D may match TRBD1 or TRBD2 (5 bases each). The CDR3 loop spans 16 amino acids. Germline lookup yields CDR1 SGHNT and CDR2 YENEEA. V lost 1 base and J lost 5, with 18 bases in between. CDR3 in DNA: TGTGCCAGCAGCTTAGGGGGCCAAGGTGTGACTAACGAGCAGTACTTC. It specifies CASSLGGQGVTNEQYF.